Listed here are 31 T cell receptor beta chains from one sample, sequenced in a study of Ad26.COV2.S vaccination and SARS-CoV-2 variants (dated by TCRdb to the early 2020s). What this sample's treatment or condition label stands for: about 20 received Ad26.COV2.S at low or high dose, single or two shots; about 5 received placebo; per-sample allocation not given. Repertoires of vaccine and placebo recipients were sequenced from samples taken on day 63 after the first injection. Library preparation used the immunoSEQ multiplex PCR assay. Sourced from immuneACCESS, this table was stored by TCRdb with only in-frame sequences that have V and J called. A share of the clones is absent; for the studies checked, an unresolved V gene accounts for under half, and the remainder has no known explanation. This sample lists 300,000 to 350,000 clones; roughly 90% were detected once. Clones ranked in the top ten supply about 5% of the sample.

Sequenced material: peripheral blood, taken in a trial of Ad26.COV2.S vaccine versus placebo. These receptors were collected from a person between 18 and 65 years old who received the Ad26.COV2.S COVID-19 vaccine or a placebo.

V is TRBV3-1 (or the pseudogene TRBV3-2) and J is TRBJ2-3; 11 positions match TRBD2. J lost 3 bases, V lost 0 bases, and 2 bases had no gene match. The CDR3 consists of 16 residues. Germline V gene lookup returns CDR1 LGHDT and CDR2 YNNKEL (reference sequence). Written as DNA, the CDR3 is TGTGCCAGCAGCCAAGAGTCTAGCGGGGGGACAGATACGCAGTATTTT. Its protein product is CASSQESSGGTDTQYF.

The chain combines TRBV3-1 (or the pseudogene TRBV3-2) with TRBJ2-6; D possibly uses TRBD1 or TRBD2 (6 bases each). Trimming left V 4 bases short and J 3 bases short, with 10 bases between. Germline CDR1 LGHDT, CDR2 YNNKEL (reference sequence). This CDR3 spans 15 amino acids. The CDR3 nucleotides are TGTGCCAGCAGCCGGAAGGGGGGTGGGGCCAACGTCCTGACTTTC. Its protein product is CASSRKGGGANVLTF.

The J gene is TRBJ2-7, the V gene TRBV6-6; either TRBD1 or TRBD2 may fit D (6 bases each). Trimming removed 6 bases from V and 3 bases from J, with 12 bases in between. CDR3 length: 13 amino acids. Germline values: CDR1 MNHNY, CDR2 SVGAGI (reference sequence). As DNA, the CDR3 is TGTGCCAGCAGCAAGGAGGGGGTCTACGAGCAGTACGTC. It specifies CASSKEGVYEQYV.

The CDR3 nucleotides are TGTGCCAGTAGACAGAGCTCCTATAATTCACCCCTCCACTTT. Its translation: CASRQSSYNSPLHF. The chain combines TRBV19 with TRBJ1-6, with D uncertain. Between the trimmed V and J ends, which lost 6 bases and 0 bases, there was a span of 6 bases. CDR1 LNHDA and CDR2 SQIVND come from the germline V gene (reference sequence). CDR3 size: 14 residues.

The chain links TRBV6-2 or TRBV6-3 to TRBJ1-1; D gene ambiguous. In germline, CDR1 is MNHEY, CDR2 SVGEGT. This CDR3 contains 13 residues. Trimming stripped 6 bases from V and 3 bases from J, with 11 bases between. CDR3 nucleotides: TGTGCCAGCAGCCTAGGCGGACACACTGAAGCTTTCTTT. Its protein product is CASSLGGHTEAFF.

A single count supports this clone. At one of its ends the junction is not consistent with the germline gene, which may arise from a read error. CDR3 nucleotide sequence: TGTGCCAGCAGTCACTCCGCCGATACGCAGTATTTT. Translating gives CASSHSADTQYF. The gene calls are TRBV6-5 and TRBJ2-3; unclear D gene. CDR1 MNHEY and CDR2 SVGAGI come from the germline V gene. This CDR3 comprises 12 residues.

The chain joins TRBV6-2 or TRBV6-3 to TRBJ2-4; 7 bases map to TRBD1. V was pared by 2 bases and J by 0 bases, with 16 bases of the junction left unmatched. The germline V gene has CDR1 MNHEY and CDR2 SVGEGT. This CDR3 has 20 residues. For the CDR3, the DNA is TGTGCCAGCAGTTACACCCCCGGAACAGGGGAACAACTAGCCAAAAACATTCAGTACTTC. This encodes CASSYTPGTGEQLAKNIQYF.

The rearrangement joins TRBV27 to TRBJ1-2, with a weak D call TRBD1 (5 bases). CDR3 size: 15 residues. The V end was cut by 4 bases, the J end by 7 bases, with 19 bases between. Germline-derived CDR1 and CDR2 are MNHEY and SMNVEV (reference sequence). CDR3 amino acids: CASSYDGAGWRGYTF. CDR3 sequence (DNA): TGTGCCAGCAGTTACGACGGGGCGGGTTGGCGTGGCTACACCTTC.

The CDR3 loop reads CASSLTAGATQETQYF. In DNA form, the CDR3 reads TGTGCCAGCAGTTTAACAGCGGGAGCTACACAAGAGACCCAGTACTTC. The chain uses TRBV6-2 or TRBV6-3 and TRBJ2-5; 8 positions match TRBD2. The CDR3 covers 16 residues. V trimming: 4 bases; J trimming: 2 bases; junction bases outside the gene matches: 9. CDR1 is MNHEY and CDR2 is SVGEGT in the germline V gene.

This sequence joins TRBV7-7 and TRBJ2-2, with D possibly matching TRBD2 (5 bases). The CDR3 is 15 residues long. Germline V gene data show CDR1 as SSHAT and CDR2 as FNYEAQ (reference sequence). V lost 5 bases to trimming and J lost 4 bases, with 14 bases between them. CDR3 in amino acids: CASSPLSGSTGELFF. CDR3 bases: TGTGCCAGCAGCCCCCTATCGGGGAGCACCGGGGAGCTGTTTTTT. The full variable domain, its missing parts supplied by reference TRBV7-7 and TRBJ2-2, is GAGVSQSPRYKVTKRGQDVTLRCDPISSHATLYWYQQALGQGPEFLTYFNYEAQPDKSGLPSDRFSAERPEGSISTLTIQRTEQRDSAMYRCASSPLSGSTGELFFGEGSRLTVL.

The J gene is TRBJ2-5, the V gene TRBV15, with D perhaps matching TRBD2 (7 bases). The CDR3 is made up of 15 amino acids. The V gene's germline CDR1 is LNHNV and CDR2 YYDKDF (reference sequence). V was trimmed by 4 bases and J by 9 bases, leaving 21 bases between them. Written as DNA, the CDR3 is TGTGCCACCAGCAAAGAGGGGGGTGCGGGGGAGGCCCAGTACTTC. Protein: CATSKEGGAGEAQYF. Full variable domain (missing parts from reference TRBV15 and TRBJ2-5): DAMVIQNPRYQVTQFGKPVTLSCSQTLNHNVMYWYQQKSSQAPKLLFHYYDKDFNNEADTPDNFQSRRPNTSFCFLDIRSPGLGDTAMYLCATSKEGGAGEAQYFGPGTRLLVL.

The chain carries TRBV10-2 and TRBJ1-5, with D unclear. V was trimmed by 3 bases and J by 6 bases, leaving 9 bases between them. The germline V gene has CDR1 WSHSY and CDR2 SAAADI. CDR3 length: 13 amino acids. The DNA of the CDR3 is TGCGCCAGCAGTGAACGGGTTGGTCAGCCCCAGCATTTT. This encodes CASSERVGQPQHF.

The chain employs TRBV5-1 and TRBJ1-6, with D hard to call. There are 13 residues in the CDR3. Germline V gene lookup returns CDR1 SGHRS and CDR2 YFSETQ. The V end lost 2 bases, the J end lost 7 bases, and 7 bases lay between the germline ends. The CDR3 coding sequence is TGCGCCAGCAGCTTTTCAGAAAATTCACCCCTCCACTTT. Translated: CASSFSENSPLHF.

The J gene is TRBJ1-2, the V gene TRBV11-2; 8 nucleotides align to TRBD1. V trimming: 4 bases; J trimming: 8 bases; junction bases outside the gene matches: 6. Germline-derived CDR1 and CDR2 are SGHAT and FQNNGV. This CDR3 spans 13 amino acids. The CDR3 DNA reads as TGTGCCAGCAGCTCGACAGGGGTGTACGGCTACACCTTC. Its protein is CASSSTGVYGYTF.

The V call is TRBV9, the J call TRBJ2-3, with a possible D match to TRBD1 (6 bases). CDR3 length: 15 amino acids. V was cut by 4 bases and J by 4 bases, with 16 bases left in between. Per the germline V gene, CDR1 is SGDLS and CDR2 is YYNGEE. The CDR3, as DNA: TGTGCCAGCAGCTCCCGCGAGGGGGTAGCAGATACGCAGTATTTT. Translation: CASSSREGVADTQYF.

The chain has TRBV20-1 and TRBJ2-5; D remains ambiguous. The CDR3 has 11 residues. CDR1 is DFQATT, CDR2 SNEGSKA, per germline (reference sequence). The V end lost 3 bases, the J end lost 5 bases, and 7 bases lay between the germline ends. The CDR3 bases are TGCAGTGCTAGCCCGCGGGAGACCCAGTACTTC. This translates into CSASPRETQYF.

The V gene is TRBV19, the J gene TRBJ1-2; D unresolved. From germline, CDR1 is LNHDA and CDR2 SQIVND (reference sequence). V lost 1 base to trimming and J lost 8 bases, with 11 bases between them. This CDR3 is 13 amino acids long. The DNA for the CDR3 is TGTGCCAGTAGTATAGTTTTTCCGGGCGGCTACACCTTC. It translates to CASSIVFPGGYTF. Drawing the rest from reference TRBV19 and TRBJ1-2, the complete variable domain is DGGITQSPKYLFRKEGQNVTLSCEQNLNHDAMYWYRQDPGQGLRLIYYSQIVNDFQKGDIAEGYSVSREKKESFPLTVTSAQKNPTAFYLCASSIVFPGGYTFGSGTRLTVV.

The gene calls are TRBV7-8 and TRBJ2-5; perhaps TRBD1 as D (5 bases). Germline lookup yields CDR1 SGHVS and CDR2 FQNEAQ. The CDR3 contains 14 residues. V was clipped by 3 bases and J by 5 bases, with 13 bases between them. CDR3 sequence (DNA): TGTGCCAGCAGCTTGTTAGGGGTTGGGGAGACCCAGTACTTC. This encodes CASSLLGVGETQYF.

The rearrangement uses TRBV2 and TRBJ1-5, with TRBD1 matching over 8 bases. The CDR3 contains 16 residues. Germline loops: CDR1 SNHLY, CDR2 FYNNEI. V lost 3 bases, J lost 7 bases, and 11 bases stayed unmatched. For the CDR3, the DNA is TGTGCCAGCAGTGATGATAGGGGACAGGCTGAGCAGCCCCAGCATTTT. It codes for CASSDDRGQAEQPQHF.

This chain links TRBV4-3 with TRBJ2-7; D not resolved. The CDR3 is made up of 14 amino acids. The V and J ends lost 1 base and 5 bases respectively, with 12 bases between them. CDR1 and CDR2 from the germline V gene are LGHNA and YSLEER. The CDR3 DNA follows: TGCGCCAGCAGCCAAGGCCCCGGGCATAACGAGCAGTACTTC. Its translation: CASSQGPGHNEQYF.

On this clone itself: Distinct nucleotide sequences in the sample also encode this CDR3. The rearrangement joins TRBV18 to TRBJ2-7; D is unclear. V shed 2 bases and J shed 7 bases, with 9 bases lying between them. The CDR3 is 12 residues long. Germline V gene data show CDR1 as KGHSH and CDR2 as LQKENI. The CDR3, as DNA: TGTGCCAGCTCACCAGCTTTGGGGGAGCAGTACGTC. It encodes CASSPALGEQYV.

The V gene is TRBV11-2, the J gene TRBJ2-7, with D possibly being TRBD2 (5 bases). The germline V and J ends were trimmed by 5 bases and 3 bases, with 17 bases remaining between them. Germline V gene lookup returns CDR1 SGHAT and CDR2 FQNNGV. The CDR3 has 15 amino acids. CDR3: CASSPLSLGDYEQYF. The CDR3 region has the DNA TGTGCCAGCAGCCCCCTCAGCCTCGGGGACTACGAGCAGTACTTC.

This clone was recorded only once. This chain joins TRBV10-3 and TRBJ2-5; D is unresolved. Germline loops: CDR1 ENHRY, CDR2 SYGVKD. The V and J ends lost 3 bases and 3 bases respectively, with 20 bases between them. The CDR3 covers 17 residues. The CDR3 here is CAISDLVWGETKETQYF. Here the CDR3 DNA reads TGTGCCATCAGTGATTTAGTTTGGGGTGAGACAAAAGAGACCCAGTACTTC.

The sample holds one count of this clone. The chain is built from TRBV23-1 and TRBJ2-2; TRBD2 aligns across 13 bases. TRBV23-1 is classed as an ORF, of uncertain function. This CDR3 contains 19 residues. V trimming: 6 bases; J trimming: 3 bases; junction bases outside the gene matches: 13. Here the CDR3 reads CASRERLAGGPADTGELFF. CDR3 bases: TGCGCCAGCAGAGAAAGACTAGCGGGGGGCCCCGCGGACACCGGGGAGCTGTTTTTT.

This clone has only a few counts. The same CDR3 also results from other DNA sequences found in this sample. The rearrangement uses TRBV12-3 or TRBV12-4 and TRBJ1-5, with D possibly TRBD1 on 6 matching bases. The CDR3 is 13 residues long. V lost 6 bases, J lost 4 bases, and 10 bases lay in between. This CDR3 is CASSLQGNQPQHF. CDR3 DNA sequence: TGTGCCAGCAGCCTACAGGGAAATCAGCCCCAGCATTTT.

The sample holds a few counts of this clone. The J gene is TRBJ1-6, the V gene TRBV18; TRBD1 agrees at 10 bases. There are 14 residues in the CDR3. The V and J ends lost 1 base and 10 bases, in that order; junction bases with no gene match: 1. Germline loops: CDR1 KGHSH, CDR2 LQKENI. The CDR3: CASSPLDRGSPLHF. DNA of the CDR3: TGTGCCAGCTCACCACTGGACAGGGGGTCACCCCTCCACTTT. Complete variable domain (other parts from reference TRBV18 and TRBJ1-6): NAGVMQNPRHLVRRRGQEARLRCSPMKGHSHVYWYRQLPEEGLKFMVYLQKENIIDESGMPKERFSAEFPKEGPSILRIQQVVRGDSAAYFCASSPLDRGSPLHFGNGTRLTVT.

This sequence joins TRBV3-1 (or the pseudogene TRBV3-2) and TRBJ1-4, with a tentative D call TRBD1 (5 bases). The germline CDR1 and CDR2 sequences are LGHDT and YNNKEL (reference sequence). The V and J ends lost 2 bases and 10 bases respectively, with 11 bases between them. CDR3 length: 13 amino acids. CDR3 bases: TGTGCCAGCAGCCAACCTCCGGGGCCAAAACTGTTTTTT. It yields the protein CASSQPPGPKLFF.

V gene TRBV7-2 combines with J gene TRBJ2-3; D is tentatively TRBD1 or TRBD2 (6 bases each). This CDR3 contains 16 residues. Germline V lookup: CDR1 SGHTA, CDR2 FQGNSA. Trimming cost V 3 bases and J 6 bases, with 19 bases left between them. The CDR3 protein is CASSFGTQPGADTQYF. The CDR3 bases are TGTGCCAGCAGCTTCGGGACCCAACCGGGGGCGGATACGCAGTATTTT.

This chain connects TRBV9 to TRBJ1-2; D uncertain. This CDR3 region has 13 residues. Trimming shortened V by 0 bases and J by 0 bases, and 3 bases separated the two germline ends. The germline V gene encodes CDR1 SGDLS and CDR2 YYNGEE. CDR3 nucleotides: TGTGCCAGCAGCGTAGGCACTAACTATGGCTACACCTTC. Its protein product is CASSVGTNYGYTF.

CDR3 amino acids: CASSIGIMNTEAFF. Here the CDR3 DNA reads TGTGCCAGCAGTATTGGGATCATGAACACTGAAGCTTTCTTT. The chain carries TRBV2 and TRBJ1-1; D is ambiguous. The V and J ends lost 5 bases and 0 bases respectively, with 10 bases between them. The germline gives CDR1 SNHLY, CDR2 FYNNEI. The CDR3 sequence is 14 residues long.

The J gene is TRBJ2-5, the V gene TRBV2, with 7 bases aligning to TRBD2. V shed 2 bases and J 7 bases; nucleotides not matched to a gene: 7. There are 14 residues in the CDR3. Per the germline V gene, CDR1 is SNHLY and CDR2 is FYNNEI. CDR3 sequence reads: CASSELAVPRTQYF. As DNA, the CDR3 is TGTGCCAGCAGTGAACTAGCGGTTCCCCGGACCCAGTACTTC.